This T cell receptor (beta chain) is drawn from a study of blood T cell repertoires in COVID-19 (TCRdb year 2020). Study-wide context: Samples from collaborators originated in the United States, Italy and Spain and spanned both the acute and convalescent phases of COVID-19. Nearly every sample came with metadata listing a de-identified subject ID, COVID-19 status, age in years and sex. Deeply sampled blood TCRbeta repertoires from subjects exposed to, actively infected with, or recovered from COVID-19 were included in the dataset. The prospective study material was composed of cDNA or gDNA derived from T cells, B-cell-depleted T cells, or PBMCs. The samples were drawn from the first 160 participants of the ongoing ImmuneRACE study and from about 1,200 subjects provided by 6 global collaborators. Where available, HLA class I and class II types were obtained from metadata supplied by the sample provider rather than from assay-based typing. The repertoires were released in a freely available public database meant as a resource for research on the immune response to SARS-CoV-2.

Collaborating institutions collected whole blood in K2EDTA tubes following their own protocols. Collaborator samples were shipped for TCRbeta analysis as frozen whole blood, isolated PBMCs, or DNA extracted from either sample type. Broad study findings and their caveats: Clinical and demographic metadata were provided uncurated, with the amount varying by source and participant.

The immunoSEQ Assay, a bias-controlled multiplex PCR, was used to amplify TCRbeta CDR3 regions from genomic DNA. Per the original workflow: The number of nucleated cells in each sample was estimated from the amplification of reference gene primers within the assay. Sequence reads were collapsed and filtered to measure the absolute abundance of every unique TCRbeta CDR3 rearrangement. For each sample, productive Simpson clonality was calculated by taking the square root of Simpson's diversity index across productive rearrangements. Imported from immuneACCESS, the table was reduced by TCRdb to in-frame sequences with V and J called. These copies leave out some clones; in studies compared against another copy, an unresolved V gene accounts for under half, and the cause of the remainder is not known. Clone size and the V and J calls come from that table; the DNA yielded D and trimming. The sample table contains about 98,000 clones; only one count was recorded for approximately 86% of them. Jointly, the top ten make up about a tenth of the sample.

Trimming at the junction amounts to 6 bases on V and 4 bases on J, and the germline ends lie 12 bases apart. The CDR3 measures 12 amino acids from cysteine to phenylalanine. Solely the CDR3 DNA is kept, with 36 bases framed from the first base. CDR1 and CDR2, looked up from the germline V gene, are SQVTM and ANQGSEA. For this clone: Its cognate antigen has yet to be identified. Per-nucleotide qualities are absent, and no much larger clonotype sits a single base away.

This sequence originates from a man between 65 and 79 years old with active or convalescent COVID-19. The chain joins TRBV29-1 to TRBJ2-5, with no D gene named confidently. The sample consisted of peripheral blood. DNA sequence: TGCAGCGTGCAGACTGGCGGAGAGACCCAGTACTTC. The encoded protein is CSVQTGGETQYF.